These 14 T cell receptor beta chains originate from one sample sequenced in a study of blood T cell repertoires in COVID-19. Some clones are missing from TCRdb's copy, which holds only in-frame ones; the method was immunoSEQ multiplex PCR. This table holds 50,000 to 65,000 clones, 82% found once. Sequences were obtained from peripheral blood. All receptors derive from a woman aged 55-70 years with acute or convalescent COVID-19.

The chain joins TRBV5-1 to TRBJ2-1; 9 bases match TRBD1. The CDR3 is 15 amino acids. The junction had 2 bases not matched to a gene; V was cut back by 3 bases and J by 1 base. Germline V gene sequence: CDR1 SGHRS, CDR2 YFSETQ. CDR3 in DNA: TGCGCCAGCAGCTCGACAGGGGGGTCCTACAATGAGCAGTTCTTC. It yields the protein CASSSTGGSYNEQFF.

As DNA, the CDR3 is TGTGCCTGGAGTGTCGTCGGAGATACGCAGTATTTT. This translates into CAWSVVGDTQYF. The rearrangement uses TRBV30 and TRBJ2-3; D is ambiguous. The germline CDR1 and CDR2 sequences are GTSNPN and SVGIG (reference sequence). V was shortened by 0 bases and J by 5 bases, with 6 bases between the two germline ends. The CDR3 extends over 12 amino acids.

This sequence joins TRBV30 and TRBJ1-3; 7 bases match TRBD1. CDR1 is GTSNPN, CDR2 SVGIG, per germline (reference sequence). The trim removed 7 bases at V and 2 bases at J, leaving 8 bases unmatched. The CDR3 is 14 residues long. The CDR3 bases are TGTGCCTTCCAGGGGGTGAGGGCTGGAAACACCATATATTTT. Protein product: CAFQGVRAGNTIYF. Full variable domain (rest looked up from reference TRBV30 and TRBJ1-3): SQTIHQWPATLVQPVGSPLSLECTVEGTSNPNLYWYRQAAGRGLQLLFYSVGIGQISSEVPQNLSASRPQDRQFILSSKKLLLSDSGFYLCAFQGVRAGNTIYFGEGSWLTVV.

The chain links TRBV18 to TRBJ2-7; a possible D gene is TRBD1 (6 bases). The germline CDR1 and CDR2 sequences are KGHSH and LQKENI. Trimming stripped 6 bases from V and 2 bases from J, with 11 bases between. CDR3 length equals 13 residues. CDR3 nucleotide sequence: TGTGCCAGCTCTCCTGGACAGACCTACGAGCAGTACTTC. This gives the protein CASSPGQTYEQYF. Based on the CDR3 plus reference TRBV18 and TRBJ2-7, the full variable domain is NAGVMQNPRHLVRRRGQEARLRCSPMKGHSHVYWYRQLPEEGLKFMVYLQKENIIDESGMPKERFSAEFPKEGPSILRIQQVVRGDSAAYFCASSPGQTYEQYFGPGTRLTVT.

The rearrangement joins TRBV2 to TRBJ1-1, with TRBD1 identical over 8 bases. The germline gives CDR1 SNHLY, CDR2 FYNNEI. The CDR3 spans 16 residues. Trimming cost V 8 bases and J 2 bases; bases outside gene matches: 13. The CDR3 coding sequence is TGTGCCAGCCCCGGAGACAGGGGCATGCTTAACACTGAAGCTTTCTTT. Translated, it gives CASPGDRGMLNTEAFF.

The chain employs TRBV12-3 or TRBV12-4 and TRBJ2-2, with unresolved D. V was clipped by 6 bases and J by 5 bases, with 10 bases between them. There are 13 residues in the CDR3. CDR3 bases: TGTGCCAGCAGCCGTATATCGACCGGGGAGCTGTTTTTT. Protein: CASSRISTGELFF.

The chain carries TRBV3-1 (or the pseudogene TRBV3-2) and TRBJ2-1; 10 bases line up with TRBD2. The CDR3 runs to 18 residues. From germline, CDR1 is LGHDT and CDR2 YNNKEL (reference sequence). V dropped 2 bases and J dropped 5; count of bases not matched to a gene: 12. CDR3 protein: CASSQSWGSGGSNNEQFF. DNA of the CDR3: TGTGCCAGCAGCCAATCTTGGGGTAGCGGGGGGTCTAACAATGAGCAGTTCTTC.

The CDR3 here is CASSLLRIRVNEKLFF. DNA for the CDR3: TGTGCCAGCAGCTTACTAAGAATCCGGGTAAATGAAAAACTGTTTTTT. V usage is TRBV7-8 and J usage is TRBJ1-4; no firm D call. Germline CDR1 is SGHVS and CDR2 is FQNEAQ. Trimming removed 2 bases at V and 5 bases at J, with 15 bases between. The CDR3 is made up of 16 amino acids.

This sequence joins TRBV7-2 and TRBJ2-3; the D is unclear. From germline, CDR1 is SGHTA and CDR2 FQGNSA. This CDR3 has 16 residues. V was shortened by 1 base and J by 0 bases, with 11 bases between the two germline ends. The CDR3 nucleotides read TGTGCCAGCAGCTTAGGTCTAATCAGGAGCACAGATACGCAGTATTTT. Protein: CASSLGLIRSTDTQYF.

The chain employs TRBV18 and TRBJ1-1; 8 bases fit TRBD1. V was pared by 2 bases and J by 4 bases, with 3 bases of the junction left unmatched. There are 14 residues in the CDR3. Germline CDR1 and CDR2: KGHSH and LQKENI. The CDR3 protein is CASSPDRGSTEAFF. CDR3 coding DNA: TGTGCCAGCTCACCAGACAGGGGTAGCACTGAAGCTTTCTTT.

This clone was found a few times. J is TRBJ2-7 and V is TRBV19; a possible D gene is TRBD1 (5 bases). CDR1 and CDR2 (germline): LNHDA, SQIVND (reference sequence). The CDR3 is made up of 14 amino acids. Trimming removed 3 bases at V and 2 bases at J, with 11 bases between. The CDR3 DNA sequence: TGTGCCAGTAGTATCTCCAGGGATCCCTACGAGCAGTACTTC. The encoded protein is CASSISRDPYEQYF.

V gene TRBV3-1 (or the pseudogene TRBV3-2) combines with J gene TRBJ2-3; D might be TRBD2 (6 bases). This CDR3 spans 15 amino acids. Deletions cut 3 bases from V and 5 bases from J, with 15 bases between. Germline V gives CDR1 LGHDT, CDR2 YNNKEL (reference sequence). The CDR3: CASSHKGLGGDTQYF. The CDR3 DNA follows: TGTGCCAGCAGCCATAAGGGACTGGGGGGAGATACGCAGTATTTT.

In this sample, this clone turned up a few times. The CDR3 sequence: CASSSTNGYNEQFF. CDR3 nucleotide sequence: TGTGCCAGTAGTTCGACCAACGGGTACAATGAGCAGTTCTTC. The chain uses TRBV19 and TRBJ2-1; the D is unclear. Per the germline V gene, CDR1 is LNHDA and CDR2 is SQIVND (reference sequence). This CDR3 has 14 amino acids. The V end lost 5 bases, the J end lost 4 bases, and 12 bases lay between the germline ends.

This clone showed up just a few times. The rearrangement joins TRBV7-9 to TRBJ1-3, with D hard to call. The CDR3 has 15 amino acids. V was clipped by 6 bases and J by 0 bases, with 12 bases between them. CDR1 is SEHNR and CDR2 is FQNEAQ in the germline V gene (reference sequence). In DNA form, the CDR3 reads TGTGCCAGCAGTCCTCCCGGGTCCTCTGGAAACACCATATATTTT. This sequence encodes CASSPPGSSGNTIYF.